The T cell receptor (beta chain) under discussion was sequenced for a study of control samples from healthy donors and cancer patients. In its sample, this clone was seen once. TCRdb keeps only in-frame clones here, not all; method: immunoSEQ multiplex PCR. The table has tens of thousands of clones, roughly 92% seen once. The specimen was PBMCs. This TCR was recovered from a man aged 30 to 45 with colorectal cancer.

CDR3 bases: TGTGCCAGCAGCGTCCGAGGTCTGGCTGGAAACACCATATATTTT. It codes for CASSVRGLAGNTIYF. The rearrangement links TRBV9 to TRBJ1-3; D gene ambiguous. The germline gives CDR1 SGDLS, CDR2 YYNGEE. Trimming removed 2 bases from V and 2 bases from J, with 11 bases in between. This CDR3 comprises 15 residues. The full variable domain, in which reference TRBV9 and TRBJ1-3 provide the parts outside the CDR3, is DSGVTQTPKHLITATGQRVTLRCSPRSGDLSVYWYQQSLDQGLQFLIQYYNGEERAKGNILERFSAQQFPDLHSELNLSSLELGDSALYFCASSVRGLAGNTIYFGEGSWLTVV.